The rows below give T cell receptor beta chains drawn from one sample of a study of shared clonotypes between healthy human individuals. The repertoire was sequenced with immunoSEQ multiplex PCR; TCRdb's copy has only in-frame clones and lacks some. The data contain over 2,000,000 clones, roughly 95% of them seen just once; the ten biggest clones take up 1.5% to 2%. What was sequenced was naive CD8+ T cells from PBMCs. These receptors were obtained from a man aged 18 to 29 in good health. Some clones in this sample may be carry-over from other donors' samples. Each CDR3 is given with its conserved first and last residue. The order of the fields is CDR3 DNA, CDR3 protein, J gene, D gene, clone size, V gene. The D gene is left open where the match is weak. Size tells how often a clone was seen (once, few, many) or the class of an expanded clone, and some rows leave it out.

TGTGCCAGTAGCCAAAGCGGGCCCGAGGCCCAGCATTTT CASSQSGPEAQHF TRBJ1-5 - - TRBV19
TGCGCCAGCAGCTTGGCGTCGGGAGCCTACGAGCAGTACTTC CASSLASGAYEQYF TRBJ2-7 - - TRBV5-1
TGTGCCAGCAGCTCCCCCTCCTACGAGCAGTACTTC CASSSPSYEQYF TRBJ2-7 - - TRBV7-9
TGTGCCAGCAGTTTATCGCTAGCGGCCGCCAATGAGCAGTTCTTC CASSLSLAAANEQFF TRBJ2-1 TRBD2 once TRBV27
TGTGCCAGCCTCAGCGATAACTATGGCTACACCTTC CASLSDNYGYTF TRBJ1-2 - - TRBV19
TGTGCCAGCAGCTTAATAGCGGGAGAGGTCACAGATACGCAGTATTTT CASSLIAGEVTDTQYF TRBJ2-3 TRBD2 - TRBV11-2
TGTGCCAGCAGTGAACGGTTTTCGGCTAGCGGGAGGGATGAGCAGTTCTTC CASSERFSASGRDEQFF TRBJ2-1 TRBD2 - TRBV6-4
TGTGCCAGCAGTTTAGGTACGGGACAGGGGGCCGACGAGCAGTACTTC CASSLGTGQGADEQYF TRBJ2-7 TRBD1 - TRBV27
TGTGCCAGCAAAGGCAATCCCAAATATGGCTACACCTTC CASKGNPKYGYTF TRBJ1-2 - - TRBV7-9
TGCGCCAGCAGCTTGGGGGGCAACACTGAAGCTTTCTTT CASSLGGNTEAFF TRBJ1-1 - few TRBV5-1
TGTGCCAGCAGCTTAGGGGACGGAAACTACGAGCAGTACTTC CASSLGDGNYEQYF TRBJ2-7 - - TRBV7-8
TGCGCCAGCAGCCAATCTATTATAACTGTCGACAGCGGCGCCAAAAACATTCAGTACTTC CASSQSIITVDSGAKNIQYF TRBJ2-4 - - TRBV4-3
TGTGCCAGTAGCGATGGGACGAGGGGGAATCAGCCCCAGCATTTT CASSDGTRGNQPQHF TRBJ1-5 - - TRBV19
TGTGCCAGCAGCGTAGCGCTGAGCGGCGGGGACACTGAAGCTTTCTTT CASSVALSGGDTEAFF TRBJ1-1 - few TRBV9
TGTGCCAGTAGTCCGGGGATTTCGCCCCAGCATTTT CASSPGISPQHF TRBJ1-5 - - TRBV19
TGTGCCAGCGGTAGCGGGAGTTCGTACGAGCAGTACTTC CASGSGSSYEQYF TRBJ2-7 TRBD2 - TRBV27
TGTGCTAGTGGTTTCCTACCTGTGAGCGGGAGGCTAAGTCTATTTAACACCGGGGAGCTGTTTTTT CASGFLPVSGRLSLFNTGELFF TRBJ2-2 TRBD2 - TRBV12-5
TGTGCCAGCAGCTTCCATAAAACAGGTATTAGCTCCTACGAGCAGTACTTC CASSFHKTGISSYEQYF TRBJ2-7 - - TRBV7-9
TGTGCCAGTAGTATAGGGGCGGGAGTGTACCTCTACGAGCAGTACTTC CASSIGAGVYLYEQYF TRBJ2-7 TRBD2 - TRBV19
TGTGCCAGCAGCTTACAAACTAGTCACCTCAATGAGCAGTTCTTC CASSLQTSHLNEQFF TRBJ2-1 - - TRBV7-9
TGTGCCAGTAGAACACTAGCGGGAGCCTACAATGAGCAGTTCTTC CASRTLAGAYNEQFF TRBJ2-1 TRBD2 - TRBV19
TGTGCCAGCAGCGCCAGGGACGGCACTGAAGCTTTCTTT CASSARDGTEAFF TRBJ1-1 - - TRBV9
TGTGCCAGCAGTTTGCAGGGGACATTAACTAGCACAGATACGCAGTATTTT CASSLQGTLTSTDTQYF TRBJ2-3 - - TRBV27
TGTGCCAGTAGTCCCATGGGGGGGATCAACACCGGGGAGCTGTTTTTT CASSPMGGINTGELFF TRBJ2-2 TRBD2 - TRBV19
TGTGCCAGCAGCCCTCACTACGAGCAGTACTTC CASSPHYEQYF TRBJ2-7 - few TRBV11-2
TGTGCCAGCAGCTTAGGAGAGGGACACTACGAGCAGTACTTC CASSLGEGHYEQYF TRBJ2-7 - - TRBV7-6
TGTGCCAGCAGTTTAGCGGGAGGGGGCTACGAGCAGTACTTC CASSLAGGGYEQYF TRBJ2-7 TRBD2 - TRBV28
TGTGCCAGCAGCCCTGCGGGGGCTCTTCGAGGCTACACCTTC CASSPAGALRGYTF TRBJ1-2 - - TRBV27
TGTGCCAGCAGCCAAGACTCACGGCGCAAGGAGAATGAGCAGTTCTTC CASSQDSRRKENEQFF TRBJ2-1 - - TRBV14
TGTGCCAGAAGCTCCGGCCATAAGTTCTTC CARSSGHKFF TRBJ2-1 - - TRBV5-3
TGTGCCAGCAGTGACAGGGGGGCGGTTTACAATGAGCAGTTCTTC CASSDRGAVYNEQFF TRBJ2-1 - - TRBV25-1
TGTGCCAGCAGTTTAGAGACAGGGCGCCAGCCCCAGCATTTT CASSLETGRQPQHF TRBJ1-5 TRBD1 - TRBV28
TGTGCCATCAGTGAGTCGTCCCCAGGGTCTTCACTTGTAGGCTACGCCTTC CAISESSPGSSLVGYAF TRBJ1-2 - - TRBV10-3
TGTGCCAGCAGTGAAATTGGGCAGCAAAACATTCAGTACTTC CASSEIGQQNIQYF TRBJ2-4 - - TRBV25-1
TGTGCCAGCAGCTACAGCGGGGGGGTCTACACCGGGGAGCTGTTTTTT CASSYSGGVYTGELFF TRBJ2-2 TRBD2 once TRBV7-9
TGTGCCAGCAGCTTCCCCGAGGGAGGGCCCGCTTATACGCAGTATTTT CASSFPEGGPAYTQYF TRBJ2-3 TRBD2 - TRBV5-4
TGTGCCAGCAGTTTTTTGGGGACAGATACGCAGTATTTT CASSFLGTDTQYF TRBJ2-3 - - TRBV27
TGTGCCAGCAGTGAAGAGGTCCCGGACGGACTGAATGAAAAACTGTTTTTT CASSEEVPDGLNEKLFF TRBJ1-4 - - TRBV6-1
TGTGCCAGCAGCTTACCCCAGCCCGGGGAGCTGTTTTTT CASSLPQPGELFF TRBJ2-2 - - TRBV7-9